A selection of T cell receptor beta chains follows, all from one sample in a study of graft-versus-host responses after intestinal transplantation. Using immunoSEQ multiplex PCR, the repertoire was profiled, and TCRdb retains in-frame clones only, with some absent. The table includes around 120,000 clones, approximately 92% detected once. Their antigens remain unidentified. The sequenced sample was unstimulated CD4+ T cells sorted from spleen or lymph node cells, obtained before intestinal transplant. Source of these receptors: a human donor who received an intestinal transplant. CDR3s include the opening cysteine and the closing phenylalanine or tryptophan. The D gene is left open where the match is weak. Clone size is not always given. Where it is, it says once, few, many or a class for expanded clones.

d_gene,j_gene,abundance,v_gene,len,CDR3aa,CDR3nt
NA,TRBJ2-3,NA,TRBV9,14,CASSWQISTDTQYF,TGTGCCAGCAGCTGGCAGATAAGCACAGATACGCAGTATTTT
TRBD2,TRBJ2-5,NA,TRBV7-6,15,CASSLAGVWEETQYF,TGTGCCAGCAGCCTAGCGGGAGTCTGGGAGGAGACCCAGTACTTC
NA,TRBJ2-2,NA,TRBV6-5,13,CASRGSYTGELFF,TGTGCCAGCAGGGGGTCGTACACCGGGGAGCTGTTTTTT
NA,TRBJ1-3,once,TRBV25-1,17,CASSEYLPLGSGNTIYF,TGTGCCAGCAGTGAATACCTCCCGTTGGGAAGTGGAAACACCATATATTTT
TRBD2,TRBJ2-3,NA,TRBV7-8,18,CASSSSGLAFEVAGTQYF,TGTGCCAGCAGCTCTTCGGGACTAGCGTTCGAAGTAGCGGGTACGCAGTATTTT
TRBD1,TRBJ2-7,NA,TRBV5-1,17,CASSLARGRGLPYEQYF,TGCGCCAGCAGCTTGGCCCGGGGCAGGGGGCTGCCCTACGAGCAGTACTTC
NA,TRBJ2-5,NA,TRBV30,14,CAWSVGRTKETQYF,TGTGCCTGGAGTGTGGGTCGTACTAAAGAGACCCAGTACTTC
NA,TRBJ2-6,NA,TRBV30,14,CAWDRSSGANVLTF,TGTGCCTGGGACAGGAGCTCTGGGGCCAACGTCCTGACTTTC
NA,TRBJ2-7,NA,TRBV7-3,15,CASSSQGGISYEQYF,TGTGCCAGCAGCTCCCAAGGCGGGATCTCCTACGAGCAGTACTTC
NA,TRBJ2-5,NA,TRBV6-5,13,CASSFVSQETQYF,TGTGCCAGCAGTTTTGTCAGCCAAGAGACCCAGTACTTC
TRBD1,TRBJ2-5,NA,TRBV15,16,CATSRIPGTVPETQYF,TGTGCCACCAGCAGAATCCCCGGGACAGTCCCAGAGACCCAGTACTTC
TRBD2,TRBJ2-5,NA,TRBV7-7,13,CASSPSGGETQYF,TGTGCTAGCAGCCCTAGCGGGGGAGAGACCCAGTACTTC
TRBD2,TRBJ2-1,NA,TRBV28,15,CASSFGGSSYNEQFF,TGTGCCAGCAGTTTCGGGGGGAGCTCCTACAATGAGCAGTTCTTC
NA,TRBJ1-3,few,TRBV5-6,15,CASSLAGPVGNTIYF,TGTGCCAGCAGCTTGGCCGGGCCTGTTGGAAACACCATATATTTT
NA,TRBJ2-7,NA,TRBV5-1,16,CASSLTGPLTSYEQYF,TGCGCCAGCAGTCTTACGGGGCCGCTGACGTCCTACGAGCAGTACTTC
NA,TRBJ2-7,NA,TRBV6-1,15,CASSSLGGSPGEQYF,TGTGCCAGCAGTTCCCTCGGTGGCAGCCCGGGGGAGCAGTACTTC
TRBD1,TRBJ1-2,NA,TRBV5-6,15,CASSTTGTGGYGYTF,TGTGCCAGCAGCACCACCGGGACAGGGGGGTATGGCTACACCTTC
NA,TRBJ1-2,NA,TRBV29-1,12,CSVDQGNYGYTF,TGCAGCGTTGATCAGGGCAACTATGGCTACACCTTC
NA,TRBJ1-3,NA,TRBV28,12,CASSLLGNTIYF,TGTGCCAGCAGCCTCCTTGGAAACACCATATATTTT
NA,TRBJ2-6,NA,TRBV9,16,CASSETTGSGANVLTF,TGTGCCAGCAGTGAAACTACAGGTTCTGGGGCCAACGTCCTGACTTTC
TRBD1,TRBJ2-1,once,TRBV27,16,CASSLNRGLGYNEQFF,TGTGCCAGCAGCTTGAACAGGGGTCTAGGGTACAATGAGCAGTTCTTC
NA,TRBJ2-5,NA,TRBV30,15,CAWRSGQPWQETQYF,TGTGCCTGGAGAAGCGGACAGCCGTGGCAAGAGACCCAGTACTTC
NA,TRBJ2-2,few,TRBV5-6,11,CASSLNGELFF,TGTGCCAGCAGCTTGAACGGGGAGCTGTTTTTT
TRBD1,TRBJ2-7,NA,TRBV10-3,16,CAISGRGGTGSHEQYF,TGTGCCATCAGTGGCCGGGGAGGGACAGGGTCCCACGAGCAGTACTTC
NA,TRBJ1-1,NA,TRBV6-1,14,CASSHDSLNTEAFF,TGTGCCAGCAGTCACGACAGCTTGAACACTGAAGCTTTCTTT
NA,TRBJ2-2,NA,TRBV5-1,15,CASSLVRADTGELFF,TGCGCCAGCAGCTTGGTCAGGGCGGACACCGGGGAGCTGTTTTTT
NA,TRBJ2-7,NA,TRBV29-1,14,CSVNLASSTYEQYF,TGCAGTGTAAATCTGGCTAGCAGTACCTACGAGCAGTACTTC
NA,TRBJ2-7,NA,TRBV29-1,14,CSVALLGGSYEQYF,TGCAGCGTTGCCTTACTAGGGGGGAGCTACGAGCAGTACTTC
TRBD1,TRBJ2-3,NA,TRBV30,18,CAWNTGVRLVTYRMAQYF,TGTGCCTGGAACACAGGGGTGCGCTTGGTGACCTACAGAATGGCGCAGTATTTT